Listed below are T cell receptor beta chains from one sample, sequenced in a study of T cell changes during pregnancy in multiple sclerosis. Here immunoSEQ multiplex PCR was the method, and the copy in TCRdb shows in-frame clones only, minus some. The sample has around 62,000 clones, around 93% seen once. The sequencing here drew on CD4+ T cells from peripheral blood mononuclear cells, taken in the first trimester of pregnancy. These receptors originate from a female donor with multiple sclerosis, enrolled in a pregnancy study. Both conserved end residues are part of each CDR3.

>TRBV5-1|TRBJ2-3
CASSLVTSGVTDTQYF
>TRBV5-4|TRBJ1-1
CASSPLGRDEAFF
>TRBV4-1|TRBJ2-4
CASSQKQETRAKNIQYF
>TRBV27|TRBJ1-1
CASSLRQGGLNTEAFF
>TRBV5-4|TRBJ2-3
CASSSDSLIQYF
>TRBV5-4|TRBJ1-1
CASSPWTGKSEAFF
>TRBV6-1|TRBJ1-4
CASSDIRVGEKLFF
>TRBV6-5|TRBJ1-1
CASTSQGRNTEAFF
>TRBV12-5|TRBJ2-7
CASGLVSLAGAPGGYEQYF
>TRBV6-6|TRBJ2-7
CASSPLQVPTGQYF
>TRBV7-2|TRBJ2-7
CASRLDRGDEQYF
>TRBV4-3|TRBJ1-1
CASSRKQGAEAFF
>TRBV6-1|TRBJ1-2
CASRATGTERGYTF
>TRBV4-3|TRBJ2-7
CASSQEWSYEQYF
>TRBV5-4|TRBJ1-2
CASSLHSYGYTF
>TRBV6-5|TRBJ1-3
CASSYRIGSGNTIYF
>TRBV6-5|TRBJ1-5
CASGLVRGQPQHF
>TRBV19|TRBJ2-5
CASSGGQGTNQETQYF
>TRBV7-9|TRBJ2-1
CASGRRDNEQFF
>TRBV7-9|TRBJ1-4
CASSLIAGPNEKLFF
>TRBV4-3|TRBJ2-7
CASSQEGRAYEQYF
>TRBV5-1|TRBJ2-3
CASSLAGPSTDTQYF
>TRBV5-5|TRBJ1-4
CASSLGSGAEKLFF
>TRBV9|TRBJ1-1
CASSVDRVNTEAFF
>TRBV9|TRBJ1-2
CASSGGTSPYGYTF
>TRBV18|TRBJ1-2
CASSPDRGDGYTF
>TRBV9|TRBJ1-3
CASSAPGGVRNTIYF
>TRBV19|TRBJ1-1
CASSILQGSEAFF
>TRBV11-1|TRBJ1-1
CASSPRDSAEAFF